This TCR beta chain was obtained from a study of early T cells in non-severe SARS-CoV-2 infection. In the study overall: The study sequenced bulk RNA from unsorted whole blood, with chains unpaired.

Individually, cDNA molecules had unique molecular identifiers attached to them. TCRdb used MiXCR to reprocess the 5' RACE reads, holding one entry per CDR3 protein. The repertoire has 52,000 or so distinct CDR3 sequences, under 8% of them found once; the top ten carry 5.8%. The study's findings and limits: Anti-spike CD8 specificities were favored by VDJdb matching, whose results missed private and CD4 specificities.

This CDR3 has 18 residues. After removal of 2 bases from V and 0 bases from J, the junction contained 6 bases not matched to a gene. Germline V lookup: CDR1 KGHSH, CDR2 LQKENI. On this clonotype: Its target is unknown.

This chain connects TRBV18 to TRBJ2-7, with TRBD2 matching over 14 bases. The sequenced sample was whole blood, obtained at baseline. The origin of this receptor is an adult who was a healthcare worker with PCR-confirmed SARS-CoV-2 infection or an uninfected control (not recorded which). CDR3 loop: CASSPMGLAGALSYEQYF. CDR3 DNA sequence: TGTGCCAGCTCACCAATGGGACTAGCGGGGGCCCTCTCCTACGAGCAGTACTTC.